This is a list of T cell receptor beta chains from one sample in a study of blood T cell repertoires in COVID-19. The protocol was immunoSEQ multiplex PCR, while the TCRdb copy is restricted to in-frame clones and leaves out a portion. This sample carries 120,000 or so clones, roughly 87% of them seen once, and the ten largest clones take roughly 27%. Sequencing was carried out using peripheral blood. The source is a woman of 80 years or more with acute or convalescent COVID-19. Each CDR3 is given with its conserved first and last residue. Fields, in order: D gene, clone size, V gene, J gene, CDR3 DNA, CDR3 protein. The D gene is left open where the match is weak. Some rows mark clone size as missing; the rest say once, few, many or name a class of expanded clone.

D gene: TRBD2; clone size: -; V gene: TRBV9; J gene: TRBJ2-3; CDR3 DNA: TGTGCCAGCAGCGTAGTTTCTAGCGGGGTCACAGATACGCAGTATTTT; CDR3 protein: CASSVVSSGVTDTQYF
D gene: -; clone size: -; V gene: TRBV7-8; J gene: TRBJ1-1; CDR3 DNA: TGTGCCAGCAGCTTAGGGGGGGTCCGGAACACTGAAGCTTTCTTT; CDR3 protein: CASSLGGVRNTEAFF
D gene: TRBD1; clone size: few; V gene: TRBV5-1; J gene: TRBJ1-2; CDR3 DNA: TGCGCCAGCAGCACTGACAGGGTTGGGGGCTACACCTTC; CDR3 protein: CASSTDRVGGYTF
D gene: TRBD1; clone size: -; V gene: TRBV28; J gene: TRBJ1-1; CDR3 DNA: TGTGCCAGCAGCCAGGGACAGGGAAGGACTGAAGCTTTCTTT; CDR3 protein: CASSQGQGRTEAFF
D gene: -; clone size: once; V gene: TRBV28; J gene: TRBJ1-5; CDR3 DNA: TGTGCCAGCAGAAGGACTTCAAGCAATCAGCCCCAGCATTTT; CDR3 protein: CASRRTSSNQPQHF
D gene: TRBD2; clone size: -; V gene: TRBV3-1/TRBV3-2; J gene: TRBJ2-7; CDR3 DNA: TGTGCCAGCAGCCAATGGACTAGCGCCGAGCAGTACTTC; CDR3 protein: CASSQWTSAEQYF
D gene: -; clone size: once; V gene: TRBV3-1/TRBV3-2; J gene: TRBJ1-6; CDR3 DNA: TGTGCCAGCAGCCTCATCAGTAATAATTCACCCCTCCACTTT; CDR3 protein: CASSLISNNSPLHF
D gene: TRBD2; clone size: -; V gene: TRBV5-1; J gene: TRBJ2-3; CDR3 DNA: TGCGCCAGCAGCCCCCTCCCCGCCGGGACTAGAACCACAGATACGCAGTATTTT; CDR3 protein: CASSPLPAGTRTTDTQYF
D gene: TRBD1; clone size: -; V gene: TRBV18; J gene: TRBJ1-1; CDR3 DNA: TGTGCCAGCTCACCCTCTGGGACAGGTACTAAAGCTTTCTTT; CDR3 protein: CASSPSGTGTKAFF
D gene: -; clone size: -; V gene: TRBV7-9; J gene: TRBJ1-3; CDR3 DNA: TGTGCCAGCAGCTCAGACGGGACTTTTAACACCATATATTTT; CDR3 protein: CASSSDGTFNTIYF
D gene: TRBD1; clone size: -; V gene: TRBV27; J gene: TRBJ1-1; CDR3 DNA: TGTGCCAGCAGTTCCTGGACAGGGAGGGTGAACACTGAAGCTTTCTTT; CDR3 protein: CASSSWTGRVNTEAFF
D gene: -; clone size: -; V gene: TRBV5-5; J gene: TRBJ1-1; CDR3 DNA: TGTGCCAGCACCTCCACGCGGCGTCTGAACACTGAAGCTTTCTTT; CDR3 protein: CASTSTRRLNTEAFF
D gene: -; clone size: -; V gene: TRBV5-1; J gene: TRBJ2-5; CDR3 DNA: TGCGCCAGCATTGCCCCCGGCCAAGAGACCCAGTACTTC; CDR3 protein: CASIAPGQETQYF
D gene: -; clone size: once; V gene: TRBV6-2/TRBV6-3; J gene: TRBJ1-3; CDR3 DNA: TGTGCCAGCAGTTACCGGCGGGACTCTGGAAACACCATATATTTT; CDR3 protein: CASSYRRDSGNTIYF
D gene: TRBD1; clone size: -; V gene: TRBV6-5; J gene: TRBJ1-5; CDR3 DNA: TGTGCCAGCAGTTCGGGACAGGGGCATCAGCCCCAGCATTTT; CDR3 protein: CASSSGQGHQPQHF
D gene: -; clone size: -; V gene: TRBV3-1/TRBV3-2; J gene: TRBJ1-5; CDR3 DNA: TGTGCCAGCAGCCAAGATGTGGCGGACTCCCCCGGCAATCAGCCCCAGCATTTT; CDR3 protein: CASSQDVADSPGNQPQHF
D gene: -; clone size: -; V gene: TRBV4-1; J gene: TRBJ1-6; CDR3 DNA: TGCGCCAGCAGCGTCCGGCCGGGACTGAATTCACCCCTCCACTTT; CDR3 protein: CASSVRPGLNSPLHF
D gene: -; clone size: -; V gene: TRBV5-1; J gene: TRBJ1-4; CDR3 DNA: TGCGCCAGCAACCACGGGGAGGCTAATGAAAAACTGTTTTTT; CDR3 protein: CASNHGEANEKLFF
D gene: -; clone size: -; V gene: TRBV3-1/TRBV3-2; J gene: TRBJ1-2; CDR3 DNA: TGTGCCAGCAGCCCCATTTATTCTGGGACATATGGCTACACCTTC; CDR3 protein: CASSPIYSGTYGYTF
D gene: TRBD1; clone size: -; V gene: TRBV12-3/TRBV12-4; J gene: TRBJ1-2; CDR3 DNA: TGTGCCAGCAGTGGACAGGGAGCATATGGCTACACCTTC; CDR3 protein: CASSGQGAYGYTF
D gene: -; clone size: -; V gene: TRBV12-3/TRBV12-4; J gene: TRBJ2-4; CDR3 DNA: TGTGCCAGCCGGACAAGCCTCGACATTCAGTACTTC; CDR3 protein: CASRTSLDIQYF
D gene: -; clone size: -; V gene: TRBV28; J gene: TRBJ1-2; CDR3 DNA: TGTGCCAGCAGTACAGGGCGTAACTATGGCTACACCTTC; CDR3 protein: CASSTGRNYGYTF
D gene: -; clone size: once; V gene: TRBV4-2; J gene: TRBJ2-7; CDR3 DNA: TGTGCCAGCAGCCCCTCGTCCGGGACAAGGCGTGCCTACGAGCAGTACTTC; CDR3 protein: CASSPSSGTRRAYEQYF
D gene: -; clone size: -; V gene: TRBV19; J gene: TRBJ1-2; CDR3 DNA: TGTGCCAGTAGAAAACAGGGTAGGGACTATGGCTACACCTTC; CDR3 protein: CASRKQGRDYGYTF
D gene: -; clone size: -; V gene: TRBV29-1; J gene: TRBJ1-2; CDR3 DNA: TGCAGCGTTGGTTCCGCTAACTATGGCTACACCTTC; CDR3 protein: CSVGSANYGYTF
D gene: -; clone size: -; V gene: TRBV6-1; J gene: TRBJ1-3; CDR3 DNA: TGTGCCAGCAGTGATACAAGAAAGGGACAAAGCTCTGGAAACACCATATATTTT; CDR3 protein: CASSDTRKGQSSGNTIYF
D gene: -; clone size: -; V gene: TRBV7-2; J gene: TRBJ2-3; CDR3 DNA: TGTGCCAGCAGCTTATGGAGGAGCACAGATACGCAGTATTTT; CDR3 protein: CASSLWRSTDTQYF
D gene: TRBD1; clone size: -; V gene: TRBV9; J gene: TRBJ1-2; CDR3 DNA: TGTGCCAGCAGCGTACCGGGACAGGGGTTTGGGGGCTACACCTTC; CDR3 protein: CASSVPGQGFGGYTF
D gene: -; clone size: -; V gene: TRBV5-5; J gene: TRBJ1-1; CDR3 DNA: TGTGCCAGCAGCCGAGACAGTATAACTGAAGCTTTCTTT; CDR3 protein: CASSRDSITEAFF
D gene: -; clone size: -; V gene: TRBV7-6; J gene: TRBJ1-1; CDR3 DNA: TGTGCCAGCAGCTTAGCCACAGGACGGTTGAACACTGAAGCTTTCTTT; CDR3 protein: CASSLATGRLNTEAFF
D gene: TRBD2; clone size: -; V gene: TRBV5-1; J gene: TRBJ2-5; CDR3 DNA: TGCGCCAGCAGTTTACTGGGCGGGGGATCGGAGACCCAGTACTTC; CDR3 protein: CASSLLGGGSETQYF
D gene: -; clone size: -; V gene: TRBV18; J gene: TRBJ2-3; CDR3 DNA: TGTGCCAGCTCACCAGTCACACCGAGGAGCACAGATACGCAGTATTTT; CDR3 protein: CASSPVTPRSTDTQYF
D gene: -; clone size: -; V gene: TRBV9; J gene: TRBJ2-3; CDR3 DNA: TGTGCCAGCAGCCAACGACAGCCGGACACAGATACGCAGTATTTT; CDR3 protein: CASSQRQPDTDTQYF
D gene: -; clone size: -; V gene: TRBV5-5; J gene: TRBJ2-5; CDR3 DNA: TGTGCCAGCAGCTGGCAGGGAAACCCACCCGAGACCCAGTACTTC; CDR3 protein: CASSWQGNPPETQYF
D gene: TRBD1; clone size: -; V gene: TRBV5-1; J gene: TRBJ1-1; CDR3 DNA: TGCGCCAGCAGCTTGCGACAGGGAGAAGCTTTCTTT; CDR3 protein: CASSLRQGEAFF
D gene: -; clone size: -; V gene: TRBV7-8; J gene: TRBJ2-7; CDR3 DNA: TGTGCCAGCAGCACATCCCGGGGGGCTGGGGAGCAGTACTTC; CDR3 protein: CASSTSRGAGEQYF
D gene: -; clone size: -; V gene: TRBV7-8; J gene: TRBJ1-3; CDR3 DNA: TGTGCCAGCAGCTTGGGATTCCAGGGCTCTGGAAACACCATATATTTT; CDR3 protein: CASSLGFQGSGNTIYF
D gene: TRBD1; clone size: -; V gene: TRBV9; J gene: TRBJ1-1; CDR3 DNA: TGTGCCAGCAGCGTAGGGACAGGGGGAGGCACTGAAGCTTTCTTT; CDR3 protein: CASSVGTGGGTEAFF
D gene: TRBD2; clone size: -; V gene: TRBV7-2; J gene: TRBJ2-7; CDR3 DNA: TGTGCCAGCAGCTTAGAATTTGTAGCGGGGGCCTACGAGCAGTACTTC; CDR3 protein: CASSLEFVAGAYEQYF
D gene: -; clone size: -; V gene: TRBV28; J gene: TRBJ1-1; CDR3 DNA: TGTGCCAGCGGCCCCTGGGCGGGGGGAAGCACTGAAGCTTTCTTT; CDR3 protein: CASGPWAGGSTEAFF
D gene: TRBD1; clone size: -; V gene: TRBV5-1; J gene: TRBJ1-4; CDR3 DNA: TGCGCCAGCAACACTGGACAACAGGGGGGGGATGAAAAACTGTTTTTT; CDR3 protein: CASNTGQQGGDEKLFF